The 28 T cell receptor beta chains reported below all come from one sample, sequenced in a study of T-cell reconstitution after alpha-beta-depleted transplantation in children. The library targeted TCRbeta and was prepared with unique molecular identifiers. TCRdb redid the calling of the PCR reads with MiXCR, one entry per CDR3 protein. The table shows about a million distinct CDR3 sequences, with about 30% occurring only once. Specimen: PBMCs, mostly from graft donor cells, collected 360 days after TCRalphabeta/CD19-depleted stem cell transplant. The receptors shown here come from a boy younger than two who had a stem cell transplant for SCID, so the T cells may come from the graft donor.

This clonotype appeared a few times. This sequence joins TRBV20-1 and TRBJ1-2, with D unresolved. The CDR3 consists of 12 residues. From germline, CDR1 is DFQATT and CDR2 SNEGSKA (reference sequence). Trimming pared 3 bases from V and 7 bases from J, leaving 12 bases between. CDR3: CSASNGWPGYTF. The CDR3 bases are TGCAGTGCTAGTAATGGGTGGCCTGGCTACACCTTC.

The J gene is TRBJ2-5, the V gene TRBV10-3, with 10 bases lining up with TRBD2. Per the germline V gene, CDR1 is ENHRY and CDR2 is SYGVKD. V was pared by 7 bases and J by 2 bases, with 4 bases of the junction left unmatched. The CDR3 contains 14 residues. The CDR3 DNA is TGTGCCATCAAGGGTAGCGGGGGGCAAGAGACCCAGTACTTC. Protein product: CAIKGSGGQETQYF.

CDR3 sequence (DNA): TGTGCCAGCAGCCCCGGGGGCCAGGCGGGCCTATACAATGAGCAGTTCTTC. This translates into CASSPGGQAGLYNEQFF. This chain joins TRBV5-4 and TRBJ2-1; TRBD1 or TRBD2 may be the D gene (6 bases each). V lost 4 bases and J lost 4, with 21 bases in between. The CDR3 consists of 17 residues. Germline V gene data show CDR1 as SGHNT and CDR2 as YYREEE (reference sequence).

The chain uses TRBV24-1 and TRBJ2-1; D possibly matches TRBD1 or TRBD2 (5 bases each). Trimming took 4 bases from V and 10 from J, leaving 13 bases between them. The CDR3 runs 13 residues. CDR1 and CDR2 (germline): KGHDR, SFDVKD. The CDR3 sequence: CATSDLVRDEQFF. Written as DNA, the CDR3 is TGTGCCACCAGTGACCTCGTACGGGACGAGCAGTTCTTC.

The table lists this clonotype with a few counts. The rearrangement joins TRBV12-3 or TRBV12-4 to TRBJ2-7, with TRBD1 identical over 7 bases. After removal of 5 bases from V and 3 bases from J, the junction contained 7 bases not matched to a gene. This CDR3 comprises 14 residues. The CDR3 DNA reads TGTGCCAGCAGTCTGGGACAGCTGCACTACGAGCAGTACTTC. Protein sequence: CASSLGQLHYEQYF.

Concerning this clonotype: This CDR3 is missing its conserved last phenylalanine or tryptophan, likely due to a read error. It is unclear where the CDR3 begins or ends on the DNA, so no DNA is shown, and the CDR3 is as TCRdb lists it. V gene TRBV15 combines with J gene TRBJ2-1; TRBD1, as called in the table, went unchecked against the DNA. The CDR3 is made up of 11 amino acids, end residues included. Looked up from germline, CDR1 is LNHNV and CDR2 is YYDKDF (reference sequence). CDR3 amino acids: CATSRDRSLFL.

The rearrangement joins TRBV20-1 to TRBJ2-7; TRBD2 matches at 8 bases. Trimming cost V 3 bases and J 3 bases; bases outside gene matches: 25. Looked up from germline, CDR1 is DFQATT and CDR2 is SNEGSKA (reference sequence). This CDR3 has 20 residues. The CDR3 bases are TGCAGTGCTAGGTCGGTGTTTCGAGTCGTGCCGGGAGGGGACCTCTACGAGCAGTACTTC. Protein sequence: CSARSVFRVVPGGDLYEQYF.

This chain uses TRBV7-9 with TRBJ2-1, with no clear D. CDR1 and CDR2 from the germline V gene are SEHNR and FQNEAQ (reference sequence). Trimming shortened V by 5 bases and J by 1 base, and 15 bases separated the two germline ends. The CDR3 is made up of 16 amino acids. CDR3 sequence reads: CASSLPWSLSYNEQFF. CDR3 DNA: TGTGCCAGCAGCCTCCCGTGGAGTCTATCCTACAATGAGCAGTTCTTC.

This clonotype was counted a few times. The rearrangement joins TRBV5-6 to TRBJ1-1, with D unclear. Per the germline V gene, CDR1 is SGHDT and CDR2 is YYEEEE. The V end lost 4 bases, the J end lost 1 base, and 11 bases lay between the germline ends. The CDR3 length is 14 residues. The CDR3 loop is CASSLGYQNTEAFF. For the CDR3, the DNA is TGTGCCAGCAGCCTTGGGTACCAGAACACTGAAGCTTTCTTT.

This chain links TRBV20-1 with TRBJ1-1, with no clear D. Germline V gene data show CDR1 as DFQATT and CDR2 as SNEGSKA (reference sequence). The CDR3 loop spans 13 amino acids. Trimming shortened V by 3 bases and J by 1 base, and 9 bases separated the two germline ends. The CDR3 DNA sequence: TGCAGTGCTAGTTTTTACGGGAACACTGAAGCTTTCTTT. This gives the protein CSASFYGNTEAFF.

This clonotype was recorded a few times. The chain carries TRBV5-5 and TRBJ1-3, with D hard to call. Trimming shortened V by 2 bases and J by 0 bases, and 9 bases separated the two germline ends. This CDR3 has 15 residues. CDR1 SGHKS and CDR2 YYEKEE come from the germline V gene (reference sequence). The CDR3 DNA follows: TGTGCCAGCAGCTTCGGACCCCGCTCTGGAAACACCATATATTTT. It is translated as CASSFGPRSGNTIYF.

The rearrangement uses TRBV30 and TRBJ2-4; 16 bases align to TRBD2. Germline CDR1 is GTSNPN and CDR2 is SVGIG (reference sequence). The CDR3 has 17 residues. J lost 3 bases, V lost 5 bases, and 7 bases had no gene match. CDR3 nucleotide sequence: TGTGCCTGGGGTGACGGGACTAGCGGGGGGGGCAAAAACATTCAGTACTTC. It is translated as CAWGDGTSGGGKNIQYF.

This clonotype was seen a handful of times. The rearrangement uses TRBV5-6 and TRBJ1-2; 9 nucleotides line up with TRBD1. The CDR3 totals 15 residues. Germline CDR1 and CDR2: SGHDT and YYEEEE. J was trimmed by 3 bases and V by 4 bases; bases with no gene match: 7. The CDR3 nucleotides are TGTGCCAGCAGCCCCACCGGACAGGGGTACTATGGCTACACCTTC. Translation: CASSPTGQGYYGYTF.

Turning to this clonotype: Sequence at one end of the junction differs from germline and may be a read error. In DNA form, the CDR3 reads TGTGCCAGCAGCCAGTCGGTGCAGGGCCGGGTCTTTTTT. It translates to CASSQSVQGRVFF. The rearrangement links TRBV13 to TRBJ1-1; D may be TRBD1 (5 bases). Germline V lookup: CDR1 PRHDT, CDR2 FYEKMQ (reference sequence). The CDR3 sequence is 13 residues long.

The chain combines TRBV29-1 with TRBJ1-4; 11 bases fit TRBD1. The length of the CDR3 is 13 residues. V lost 6 bases to trimming and J lost 7 bases; unmatched junction nucleotides: 4. The germline V gene has CDR1 SQVTM and CDR2 ANQGSEA. CDR3 sequence: CSVGQGAGEKLFF. CDR3 DNA sequence: TGCAGCGTCGGACAGGGGGCTGGTGAAAAACTGTTTTTT.

This clonotype was seen a few times. V usage is TRBV7-2 and J usage is TRBJ2-7; D remains unclear. The CDR3 contains 13 residues. Germline assignment: CDR1 SGHTA and CDR2 FQGNSA. The ends were cut back, 3 bases at V and 3 bases at J, with 9 bases in the middle. Written as DNA, the CDR3 is TGTGCCAGCAGCTTGGAGTGGCTCTACGAGCAGTACTTC. Its translation: CASSLEWLYEQYF. The variable domain in full, with the rest retrieved from reference TRBV7-2 and TRBJ2-7, is GAGVSQSPSNKVTEKGKDVELRCDPISGHTALYWYRQSLGQGLEFLIYFQGNSAPDKSGLPSDRFSAERTGGSVSTLTIQRTQQEDSAVYLCASSLEWLYEQYFGPGTRLTVT.

This clonotype was seen a few times. The chain joins TRBV20-1 to TRBJ2-3; TRBD1 matches 7 bases. This CDR3 region has 14 residues. CDR1 DFQATT and CDR2 SNEGSKA come from the germline V gene (reference sequence). Trimming at V came to 1 base and at J to 2 bases, leaving 3 bases not matched to a gene. The CDR3 reads CSARVGQNTDTQYF. CDR3 nucleotide sequence: TGCAGTGCTAGAGTGGGACAGAACACAGATACGCAGTATTTT.

This clonotype turned up a few times. V and J are TRBV24-1 and TRBJ2-5; no clear D. The ends were cut back, 3 bases at V and 3 bases at J, with 16 bases in the middle. The germline CDR1 and CDR2 sequences are KGHDR and SFDVKD. This CDR3 spans 16 amino acids. The CDR3 loop reads CATSDPRTHLKETQYF. CDR3 in DNA: TGTGCCACCAGTGATCCACGGACCCACCTTAAAGAGACCCAGTACTTC.

The rearrangement links TRBV29-1 to TRBJ2-7; 10 bases agree with TRBD1. Germline-derived CDR1 and CDR2 are SQVTM and ANQGSEA. V shed 3 bases and J 5 bases; nucleotides not matched to a gene: 4. CDR3 size: 13 residues. CDR3 loop: CSVEVGTGDEQYF. CDR3 nucleotide sequence: TGCAGCGTTGAGGTAGGGACAGGGGACGAGCAGTACTTC.

This clonotype was counted a few times. V and J are TRBV29-1 and TRBJ2-1, with 12 positions matching TRBD1. The V gene's germline CDR1 is SQVTM and CDR2 ANQGSEA. J gave up 8 bases and V 7 bases, and 6 bases lay outside the gene matches. This CDR3 spans 13 amino acids. The CDR3 is CSAWDRGPHEQFF. For the CDR3, the DNA is TGCAGCGCGTGGGACAGGGGGCCCCATGAGCAGTTCTTC.

This clonotype was seen more than once but under ten times. The chain couples TRBV5-1 to TRBJ2-2; weak D call: TRBD2 (5 bases). Trimming stripped 7 bases from V and 0 bases from J, with 16 bases between. Germline V lookup: CDR1 SGHRS, CDR2 YFSETQ. This CDR3 spans 16 amino acids. CDR3 sequence reads: CASRSPDLANTGELFF. The CDR3 DNA follows: TGCGCCAGCCGATCGCCGGACTTGGCGAACACCGGGGAGCTGTTTTTT.

The chain couples TRBV6-1 to TRBJ2-3; possibly TRBD1 for D (6 bases). Trimming cost V 4 bases and J 4 bases, with 9 bases left between them. The germline gives CDR1 MNHNS, CDR2 SASEGT. The CDR3 consists of 13 residues. The CDR3 region is CASSGAGADTQYF. In DNA, the CDR3 is TGTGCCAGCAGTGGGGCAGGGGCAGATACGCAGTATTTT.

CDR3 DNA: TGCAGTGCTAGCAAGCCTAGCGGGGGCCAAGAGACCCAGTACTTC. Encoded protein: CSASKPSGGQETQYF. The chain has TRBV20-1 and TRBJ2-5, with 10 bases lining up with TRBD2. The V gene end was trimmed by 3 bases and the J gene end by 1 base; junction bases not matched to a gene: 5. The CDR3 is 15 residues long. Germline V lookup: CDR1 DFQATT, CDR2 SNEGSKA (reference sequence).

There are a few counts of this clonotype. The genes are TRBV24-1 and TRBJ2-1; 8 bases align to TRBD2. Germline-derived CDR1 and CDR2 are KGHDR and SFDVKD. This CDR3 is built from 13 residues. V lost 6 bases, J lost 7 bases, and 4 bases stayed unmatched. The chain's CDR3 is CATSLTSVNEQFF. The CDR3 DNA follows: TGTGCCACCAGTCTGACTAGCGTGAATGAGCAGTTCTTC.

This clonotype has only a few counts. J is TRBJ2-1 and V is TRBV3-1, with TRBD2 identical over 7 bases. Trimming at V came to 4 bases and at J to 9 bases, leaving 15 bases not matched to a gene. This CDR3 spans 16 amino acids. Germline lookup yields CDR1 LGHDT and CDR2 YNNKEL (reference sequence). CDR3 nucleotide sequence: TGTGCCAGCAGCCCCTGGGACGGGGGGACCTCCAGTGAGCAGTTCTTC. This gives the protein CASSPWDGGTSSEQFF.

The rearrangement uses TRBV28 and TRBJ2-7, with unresolved D. V shed 6 bases and J shed 5 bases, with 11 bases lying between them. This CDR3 spans 12 amino acids. In germline, CDR1 is MDHEN, CDR2 SYDVKM. CDR3 amino acids: CASRGAVHEQYF. The CDR3 DNA reads as TGTGCCAGCAGGGGTGCGGTTCACGAGCAGTACTTC. Looking up the rest from reference TRBV28 and TRBJ2-7 gives the full variable domain: DVKVTQSSRYLVKRTGEKVFLECVQDMDHENMFWYRQDPGLGLRLIYFSYDVKMKEKGDIPEGYSVSREKKERFSLILESASTNQTSMYLCASRGAVHEQYFGPGTRLTVT.

A few counts support this clonotype. This chain uses TRBV28 with TRBJ2-2; D may correspond to TRBD1 or TRBD2 (5 bases each). With 2 bases removed from V and 5 bases from J, the gap between germline ends came to 12 bases. Germline CDR1 reads MDHEN; CDR2 reads SYDVKM. The CDR3 runs to 15 residues. The CDR3 sequence: CASSLDGARTGELFF. The CDR3 region has the DNA TGTGCCAGCAGTTTAGACGGGGCTCGGACCGGGGAGCTGTTTTTT.

The CDR3, as DNA: TGCGCCAGCAGCCTAGAAGGACAGGGTAAGCAGTACTTC. It yields the protein CASSLEGQGKQYF. The chain recombines TRBV5-1 with TRBJ2-7, with 8 bases that match TRBD1. CDR1 is SGHRS, CDR2 YFSETQ, per germline. The ends lost 4 bases at V and 8 bases at J; junction bases unmatched: 8. This CDR3 contains 13 residues.